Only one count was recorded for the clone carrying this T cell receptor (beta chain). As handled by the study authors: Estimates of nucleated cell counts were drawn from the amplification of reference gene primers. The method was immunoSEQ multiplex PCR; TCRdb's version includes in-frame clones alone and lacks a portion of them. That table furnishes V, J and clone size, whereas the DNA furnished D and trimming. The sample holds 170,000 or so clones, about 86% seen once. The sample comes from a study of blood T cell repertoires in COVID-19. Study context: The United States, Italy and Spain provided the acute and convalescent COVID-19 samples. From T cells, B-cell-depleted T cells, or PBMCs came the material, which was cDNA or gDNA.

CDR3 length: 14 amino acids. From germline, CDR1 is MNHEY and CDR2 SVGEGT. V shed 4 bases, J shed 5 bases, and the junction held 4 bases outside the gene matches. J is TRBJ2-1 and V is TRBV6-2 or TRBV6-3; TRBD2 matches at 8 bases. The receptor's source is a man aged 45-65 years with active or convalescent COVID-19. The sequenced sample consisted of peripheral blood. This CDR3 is CASSFRGGHNEQFF. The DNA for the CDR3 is TGTGCCAGCAGTTTTCGGGGGGGCCACAATGAGCAGTTCTTC.